The 3 T cell receptor beta chains below come from one sample, sequenced in a study of T-cell memory formation after mild COVID-19. MiXCR, run by TCRdb on the 5' RACE reads, gives a single entry per CDR3 protein. The sample shows 470,000 or so distinct CDR3 sequences, under 20% of them seen only once. Sample: PBMCs or a T cell subset sorted from them (not recorded which). The source of these receptors is a man aged 18-30 years who had mild COVID-19 (a few samples of this study predate the infection). Cell type and time point are not known.

This clonotype has a handful of counts. The chain employs TRBV5-1 and TRBJ1-2, with 8 bases identical to TRBD1. There are 14 residues in the CDR3. CDR1 is SGHRS and CDR2 is YFSETQ in the germline V gene. Trimming at V came to 1 base and at J to 3 bases, leaving 2 bases not matched to a gene. The CDR3 reads CASSLRGQDYGYTF. CDR3 nucleotides: TGCGCCAGCAGCTTGCGGGGACAGGACTATGGCTACACCTTC.

The J gene is TRBJ1-5, the V gene TRBV20-1; weak D call: TRBD1 (6 bases). The CDR3 is 15 amino acids. Germline assignment: CDR1 DFQATT and CDR2 SNEGSKA (reference sequence). Trimming took off 3 bases at V and 5 bases at J, with 17 bases between the two ends. The DNA of the CDR3 is TGCAGTGCTAGTACGACCAGGGGACGGTATCAGCCCCAGCATTTT. Residues: CSASTTRGRYQPQHF.

This clonotype was recorded a few times. This chain's CDR3 is CASSYTQGTGGIGNQPQHF. Written as DNA, the CDR3 is TGTGCCAGCAGTTACACCCAAGGGACAGGGGGCATCGGCAATCAGCCCCAGCATTTT. The J gene is TRBJ1-5, the V gene TRBV6-2 or TRBV6-3, with 12 bases that match TRBD1. The CDR3 extends over 19 amino acids. CDR1 and CDR2 (germline): MNHEY, SVGEGT. V shed 2 bases and J 2 bases; nucleotides not matched to a gene: 10.